This T cell receptor (beta chain) came from a study of beta chain features in type 1 diabetes. cDNA synthesis used the whole RNA isolate, giving expressed TCRB sequences. Sequencing used immunoSEQ multiplex PCR; TCRdb keeps in-frame clones, though not all of them. This sample has under 250,000 clones; over 12% occur once, and the top ten carry about 0.03%. Looked up from germline, CDR1 is PRHDT and CDR2 is FYEKMQ (reference sequence). The CDR3 runs to 14 residues. V lost 4 bases, J lost 9 bases, and 13 bases lay in between. Source material: naive CD4+ T cells from blood. This TCR was recovered from a woman aged 40 to 49 in good health. The gene calls are TRBV13 and TRBJ1-6, with TRBD1 as a possible D gene (6 bases). The DNA for the CDR3 is TGTGCCAGCAGCTCGCGGGGGGGCCTTTCACCCCTCCACTTT. It specifies CASSSRGGLSPLHF.